This T cell receptor (beta chain) was documented in a study of T cell clonality in common variable immunodeficiency. This clone was observed at least ten times. Its matching antigen is unknown. The DNA ends 3 residues before the CDR3 does, and the rest of the CDR3 is filled in from the germline J gene. TCRdb's table, derived via immunoSEQ multiplex PCR, lists solely in-frame clones and lacks some. Altogether about 39,000 clones were found in the sample, and no singletons occur. The germline V gene encodes CDR1 LNHDA and CDR2 SQIVND (reference sequence). Trimming removed 3 bases at V and 0 bases at J, with 21 bases between. The length of the CDR3 is 19 residues. Study findings and constraints: Fewer deletions and N-nucleotide insertions were reportedly seen in common variable immunodeficiency TCR beta sequences. Links between repertoire features and CVID complications were heterogeneity-limited. CVID subjects showed higher TCRbeta clonality than healthy controls.

Input material: peripheral blood mononuclear cells. This receptor was identified in a person aged 18 to 75 in good health. This chain links TRBV19 with TRBJ1-5, with TRBD1 as a possible D gene (5 bases). The CDR3 DNA, read in part, is TGTGCCAGTAGTATTACTGGGGCAGAATTAGGGAATAGCAATCAGCCC. This translates into CASSITGAELGNSNQP. The CDR3 as a whole reads CASSITGAELGNSNQPQHF.